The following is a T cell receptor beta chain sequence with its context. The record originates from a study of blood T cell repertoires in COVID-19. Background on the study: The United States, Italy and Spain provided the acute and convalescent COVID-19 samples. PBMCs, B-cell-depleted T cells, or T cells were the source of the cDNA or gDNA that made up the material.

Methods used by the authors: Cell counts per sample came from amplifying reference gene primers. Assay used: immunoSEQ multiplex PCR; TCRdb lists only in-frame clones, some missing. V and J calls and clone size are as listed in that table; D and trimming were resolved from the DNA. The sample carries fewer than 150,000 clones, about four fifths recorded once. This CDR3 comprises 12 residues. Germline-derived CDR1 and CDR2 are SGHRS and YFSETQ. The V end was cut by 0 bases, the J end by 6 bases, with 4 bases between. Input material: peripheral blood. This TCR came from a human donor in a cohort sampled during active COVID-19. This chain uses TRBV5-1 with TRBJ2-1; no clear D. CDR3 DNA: TGCGCCAGCAGCTTGGTCCGCAATGAGCAGTTCTTC. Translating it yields CASSLVRNEQFF. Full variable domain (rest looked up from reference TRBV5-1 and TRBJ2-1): KAGVTQTPRYLIKTRGQQVTLSCSPISGHRSVSWYQQTPGQGLQFLFEYFSETQRNKGNFPGRFSGRQFSNSRSEMNVSTLELGDSALYLCASSLVRNEQFFGPGTRLTVL.